This TCR beta chain was captured in a study of T cell changes during pregnancy in multiple sclerosis. Profiled with immunoSEQ multiplex PCR; TCRdb holds only in-frame clones, not every one. The data hold tens of thousands of clones, with about nine tenths observed a single time. This sample comprised peripheral blood, obtained after pregnancy. The clonotype was recovered from a female donor in good health, enrolled as a control in a pregnancy study.

This CDR3 reads CASKPHGYQAFF. The CDR3 coding sequence is TGTGCCAGCAAACCCCACGGGTACCAAGCTTTCTTT. The V call is TRBV2, the J call TRBJ1-1; D is unclear. The length of the CDR3 is 12 residues. V shed 7 bases and J shed 9 bases, with 15 bases lying between them. Germline assignment: CDR1 SNHLY and CDR2 FYNNEI.